The clone carrying this T cell receptor (beta chain) was picked up a small number of times. The data stem from a study of blood T cell repertoires in COVID-19. The assay was immunoSEQ multiplex PCR, and TCRdb's table has in-frame clones only and misses some. The sample gives roughly 140,000 clones, nearly 85% of which show up once; around 3.9% is in the top ten. The CDR3 covers 16 residues. The ends lost 1 base at V and 2 bases at J; junction bases unmatched: 5. The germline CDR1 and CDR2 sequences are LGHNA and YSLEER. Specimen: PBMCs or T cells enriched from blood (not recorded which). V usage is TRBV4-3 and J usage is TRBJ2-7; TRBD2 agrees at 10 bases. The source of this sequence is a man between 45 and 60 years old in a cohort exposed to, infected with or recovered from COVID-19 (not recorded which). In DNA, the CDR3 is TGCGCCAGCAGCCAAGGTCGGCTAGCGGGAGCCTACGAGCAGTACTTC. This translates into CASSQGRLAGAYEQYF.